A single sample gave rise to the 10 T cell receptor beta chains below, sequenced in a study of breast tumors, draining lymph nodes, adjacent tissues. Via MiXCR, TCRdb re-called the multiplex PCR reads, giving one row per CDR3 protein. Found here are about 21,000 distinct CDR3 sequences, roughly 50% of them singletons; the top ten hold about 8.2%. The specimen sequenced was breast tumor tissue. The receptor set was obtained from a female donor with breast cancer. Some clones in this sample may be carry-over from other donors' samples.

V gene TRBV9 combines with J gene TRBJ2-7, with D maybe TRBD1 (6 bases). Germline V gene sequence: CDR1 SGDLS, CDR2 YYNGEE. This CDR3 has 13 amino acids. V shed 3 bases and J shed 2 bases, with 9 bases lying between them. CDR3 sequence (DNA): TGTGCCAGCAGCGCCCAGGGGACCTACGAGCAGTACTTC. Translating it yields CASSAQGTYEQYF. The full variable domain, completed using reference TRBV9 and TRBJ2-7, is DSGVTQTPKHLITATGQRVTLRCSPRSGDLSVYWYQQSLDQGLQFLIQYYNGEERAKGNILERFSAQQFPDLHSELNLSSLELGDSALYFCASSAQGTYEQYFGPGTRLTVT.

This clonotype was observed a single time. Given the absence of the conserved phenylalanine or tryptophan at the CDR3 end, a read error is likely. The limits of the CDR3 on the DNA are not certain, so only TCRdb's listed CDR3 is given. This sequence joins TRBV7-3 and TRBJ2-1; TRBD2, the table's D call, lacks a check against the DNA. Germline V gene lookup returns CDR1 SGHTA and CDR2 FQGTGA. The CDR3 length equals 14 residues, ends included. The CDR3 sequence is CASSSGLAGGEQLL.

This clonotype is judged medium-sized (0.01 to 0.1%). The rearrangement uses TRBV7-2 and TRBJ2-3; D unclear. Germline loops: CDR1 SGHTA, CDR2 FQGNSA. Trimming removed 0 bases at V and 0 bases at J, with 4 bases between. This CDR3 is 14 amino acids long. Written as DNA, the CDR3 is TGTGCCAGCAGCTTAGCGCTAAGCACAGATACGCAGTATTTT. It is translated as CASSLALSTDTQYF.

Comments on this clonotype: A junction boundary mismatches the germline segment, possibly from a read error. The chain employs TRBV29-1 and TRBJ2-1, with D unresolved. The CDR3 spans 14 residues. Per germline, CDR1 SQVTM and CDR2 ANQGSEA. CDR3 amino acids: CSVQLPGSYSEQFF. DNA for the CDR3: TGCAGCGTCCAACTACCGGGCTCCTACAGTGAGCAGTTCTTC.

This clonotype was counted at least ten times. This clone may be a read error of a much larger clone one base away. CDR3 residues: CVSSPGTYEQYF. CDR3 nucleotides: TGTGTCAGCTCACCCGGCACCTACGAGCAGTACTTC. V usage is TRBV18 and J usage is TRBJ2-7, with D uncertain. The CDR3 loop spans 12 amino acids. The germline V gene has CDR1 KGHSH and CDR2 LQKENI.

V usage is TRBV24-1 and J usage is TRBJ2-2, with 8 bases aligning to TRBD1. Trimming removed 6 bases from V and 6 bases from J; junction bases left unmatched: 8. CDR1 and CDR2 (germline): KGHDR, SFDVKD. CDR3 length: 15 residues. CDR3 in DNA: TGTGCCACCAGTTCTAAGGACAGGGTATCCGGGGAGCTGTTTTTT. Its protein product is CATSSKDRVSGELFF.

The chain carries TRBV7-8 and TRBJ1-2; the D is unclear. CDR3 length: 10 amino acids. Germline CDR1 SGHVS, CDR2 FQNEAQ. V was trimmed by 1 base and J by 13 bases, leaving 7 bases between them. As DNA, the CDR3 is TGTGCCAGCAGCTTAGTAAGCGGCACCTTC. It yields the protein CASSLVSGTF.

In this sample, this clonotype is medium-sized. The chain links TRBV4-2 to TRBJ2-7; 10 nucleotides line up with TRBD2. J gave up 1 base and V 0 bases, and 3 bases lay outside the gene matches. The germline V gene encodes CDR1 LGHNA and CDR2 YNFKEQ. The CDR3 has 16 residues. In DNA, the CDR3 is TGTGCCAGCAGCCAAGAAGCGGGAGGGCCTTCCTACGAGCAGTACTTC. This codes for CASSQEAGGPSYEQYF.

This chain connects TRBV20-1 to TRBJ1-4; 12 bases are a match to TRBD1. The CDR3 covers 13 residues. With 7 bases clipped from V and 7 bases from J, the junction kept 4 bases outside the gene matches. Germline lookup yields CDR1 DFQATT and CDR2 SNEGSKA (reference sequence). In DNA form, the CDR3 reads TGCAGTGTCGGGACAGGGGGCAGTGAAAAACTGTTTTTT. This gives the protein CSVGTGGSEKLFF.

The chain joins TRBV6-1 to TRBJ2-3; 9 bases are a match to TRBD1. The CDR3 loop spans 15 amino acids. The V gene end was trimmed by 1 base and the J gene end by 5 bases; junction bases not matched to a gene: 4. The V gene's germline CDR1 is MNHNS and CDR2 SASEGT. The CDR3 sequence: CASSEGQGGRDTQYF. The DNA of the CDR3 is TGTGCCAGCAGTGAAGGACAGGGGGGGCGAGATACGCAGTATTTT.